This entry is about one T cell receptor beta chain. This clonotype appeared many times. Its target antigen remains unknown. No clone much larger than this one lies a single base away; base qualities are absent. The source of the sample is a study of regulatory T cells in long-lasting Graves disease (dated by TCRdb to about 2021). Concerning the study at large: Patients with newly diagnosed Graves' disease had been on antithyroid drugs for under 3 months. A total of around 35 samples underwent TCR sequencing, from about 13 patients with persistent Graves' disease and approximately 20 patients with newly diagnosed Graves' disease. Persistent Graves' disease patients were compared with newly diagnosed Graves' disease patients by peripheral blood TCR sequencing and RNA sequencing. The study was conducted in China and was registered as a clinical trial.

Reading the label with the study, this specimen's time point is: newly diagnosed GD, antithyroid drugs for less than 3 months. RNA was extracted from PBMCs in TRIzol for both TCR sequencing and RNA sequencing. Graves' disease was diagnosed according to American Thyroid Association guidelines. Patients for the study were recruited at an endocrinology department in Xi'an, China. From each patient, approximately 10 milliliters of peripheral blood was collected into an EDTA anticoagulant tube. Ficoll Paque Plus density gradient separation was used to isolate PBMCs, and no further T cell sorting was done. RNA quality was checked with an Agilent 2100 Bioanalyzer and agarose gel, and concentration with a NanoDrop 2000. Receptor libraries were prepared by multiplex PCR. Sequencer: Illumina HiSeq 4000. TCR beta libraries were built with iRepertoire HTBI primers and Arm-PCR amplification of CDR3 regions. Gel purification was performed on PCR products prior to sequencing. In the authors' own workflow: Gene usage analysis of CDR3 amino acid clonotypes relied on the roughly 67 TRBV and around 14 TRBJ segments identified across samples. COPE and FqMerger were used to merge the filtered high-quality paired reads into contigs. Contigs were aligned with BLAST to IMGT TRBV, TRBD and TRBJ reference genes, and CDR3 was defined per IMGT. Clonotypes above 0.1% frequency were classified as highly expanded clones. Shannon entropy served as the measure of repertoire diversity, while the Gini coefficient captured V-J evenness. A clonotype was considered public if more than one individual shared it. The public reads were run again by TCRdb, first through fastp at Q25 and then through MiXCR, and only productive beta chains were kept. Each CDR3 protein gets just one entry, which takes the most common genes and DNA from the rows behind it. The V and J calls shown here were made by TCRdb, not taken from the authors' results. For this sample the table gives 450,000 to 600,000 distinct CDR3 sequences, of which 13% were detected only once. The ten largest account for approximately 9.3% of the sample.

What the authors observed across the whole study: Sequencing and analysis were limited to the TCR beta chain. A larger number of public clonotypes was shared among persistent patients (more than 2,500) than among newly diagnosed patients (roughly 1,000). Compared with newly diagnosed patients, persistent Graves' disease patients had lower TCR Shannon entropy and fewer highly expanded clones, which suggests clonal expansion. Because the primary lesion, thyroid tissue, could not be accessed, the study looked at peripheral blood alone. Persistent disease showed preferential use of TRBV28, TRBJ1-2 and TRBJ2-5, whereas newly diagnosed disease favored TRBV20-1 and TRBJ2-1. As a limitation, the authors acknowledged that the small sample size may reduce accuracy.

Looking up the germline V gene yields CDR1 SQVTM and CDR2 ANQGSEA. The junction shows trimming of 0 bases on V and 0 bases on J, and the gene matches do not reach 8 bases of it. The CDR3 runs 17 residues from the cysteine to the phenylalanine. Solely the CDR3 DNA is kept, with 51 bases framed from the first base. These data were likewise used in another study, on T cells in Graves' hyperthyroidism and ophthalmopathy. The second publication reports: Stable Graves' hyperthyroidism was defined as no progression to ophthalmopathy during 18 months of follow-up. The hyperthyroidism patients were between 18 and 65 years old and newly diagnosed, with a disease duration of less than 2 months. The study excluded patients with uncontrolled infections, other autoimmune diseases, pregnancy or lactation. Diagnoses were established on the basis of clinical symptoms, serum thyroxine and TRAb, thyroid ultrasound, and orbital computed tomography. A first-round RT-PCR of the TCR CDR3 used the HTBI primer set with the Qiagen OneStep RT-PCR kit. Most expanded thyroid clonotypes (frequency above 0.001) were also found in blood, which suggests that blood repertoires may mirror thyroid immune responses. Ophthalmopathy was separated from stable hyperthyroidism by a 13 V-J signature model, with just over 85% sensitivity and about 81% specificity obtained in cross-validation and 80%/75% obtained in testing. In validation, the model predicted progression to ophthalmopathy a median of approximately 6.3 months before onset, with over 55% sensitivity and roughly 73% specificity. TCR V-J signatures able to tell the groups apart were searched for in a discovery cohort of 95 to 100 patients, of whom more than 40 had Graves' ophthalmopathy and some 60 had stable Graves' hyperthyroidism. Whether ophthalmopathy could be predicted prospectively was tested in an independent validation cohort made up of about 20 hyperthyroidism patients plus 17 patients who later progressed to ophthalmopathy. The roughly 91 discovery patients were randomly split 7:3 into training and test sets. The study also compared thyroid tissue and blood T-cell repertoires from about six Graves' hyperthyroidism patients. Following sampling, methimazole starting at 30 mg daily was given to hyperthyroidism patients, and high-dose intravenous methylprednisolone was given to ophthalmopathy patients. Libraries were constructed in a second round of multiplex PCR, after which size selection and purification were performed. Sequencing of the libraries was done on an Illumina HiSeq2000 using paired-end 100 bp reads. Raw data were processed with SOAPnuke, discarding reads with adapters, uncalled bases, mean Phred below 15, or no exact constant-primer or identifier match. COPE v1.2.5 was used to merge high-quality paired reads, and clonotypes were defined as unique nucleotide sequences. Clonotypes were aligned to IMGT TRBV, TRBD and TRBJ reference segments using MiTCR v1.1. The analysis was restricted to V-J combinations with a frequency above 0.0001, which together covered 99.2% of the repertoires. A TCS score was defined as the ratio between F50 (clonal expansion) and ExV (chaos), using BLOSUM62-based TCRdist between CDR3 peptides within each V-J. Welch's t-statistics and random forest reduced 450 to 600 V-J features to roughly 13, which were used in a naive Bayes classifier (R e1071). Sample size was not statistically predetermined, and investigators were not blinded to group allocation. The paper reports TCR Vbeta CDR3 sequencing of more than 120 peripheral blood samples: under 45 ophthalmopathy, under 80 hyperthyroidism and roughly 17 progressor patients.

The sample here was peripheral blood mononuclear cells (PBMCs), taken at new diagnosis, from a patient treated with antithyroid drugs. This TCR derives from a man aged 30 to 45 with Graves disease. Donor details come from another sample of the same person, matched by shared clones. Recombination connected TRBV29-1 to TRBJ2-3; TRBD2 matches 8 bases in the middle. The DNA reads TGCAGCGTTGAAGATCCCCAGGCTAGCGGGAGCACAGATACGCAGTATTTT. It codes for CSVEDPQASGSTDTQYF.